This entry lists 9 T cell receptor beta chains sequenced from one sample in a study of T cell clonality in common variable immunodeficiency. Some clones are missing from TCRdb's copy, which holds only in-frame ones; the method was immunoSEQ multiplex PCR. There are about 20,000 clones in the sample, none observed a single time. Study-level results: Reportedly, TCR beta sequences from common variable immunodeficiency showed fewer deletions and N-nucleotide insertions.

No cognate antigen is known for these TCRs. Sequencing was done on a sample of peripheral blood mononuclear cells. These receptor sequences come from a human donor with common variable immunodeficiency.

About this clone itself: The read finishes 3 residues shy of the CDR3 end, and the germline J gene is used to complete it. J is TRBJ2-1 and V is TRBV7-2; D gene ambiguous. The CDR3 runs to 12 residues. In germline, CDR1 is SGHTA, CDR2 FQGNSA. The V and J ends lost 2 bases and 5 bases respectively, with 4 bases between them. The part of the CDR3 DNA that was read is TGTGCCAGCAGCTTAAACAACAATGAG. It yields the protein CASSLNNNE. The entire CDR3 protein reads CASSLNNNEQFF.

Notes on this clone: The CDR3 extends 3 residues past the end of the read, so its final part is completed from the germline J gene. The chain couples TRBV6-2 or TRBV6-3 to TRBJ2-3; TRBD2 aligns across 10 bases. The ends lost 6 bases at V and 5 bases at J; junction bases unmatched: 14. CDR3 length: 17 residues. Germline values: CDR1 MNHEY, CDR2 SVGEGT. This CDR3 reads CASSTPAAGGMLDTQYF. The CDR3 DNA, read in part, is TGTGCCAGCAGCACCCCTGCAGCGGGAGGGATGTTAGATACG.

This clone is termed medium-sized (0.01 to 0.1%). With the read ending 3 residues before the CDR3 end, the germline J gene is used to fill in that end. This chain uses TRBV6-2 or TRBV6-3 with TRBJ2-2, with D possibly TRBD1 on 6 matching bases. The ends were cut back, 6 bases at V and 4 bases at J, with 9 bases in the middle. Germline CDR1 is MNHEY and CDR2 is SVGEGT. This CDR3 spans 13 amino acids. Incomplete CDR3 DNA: TGTGCCAGCAGCCAGGGGATCACCGGGGAG. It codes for CASSQGITGE. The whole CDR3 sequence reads CASSQGITGELFF.

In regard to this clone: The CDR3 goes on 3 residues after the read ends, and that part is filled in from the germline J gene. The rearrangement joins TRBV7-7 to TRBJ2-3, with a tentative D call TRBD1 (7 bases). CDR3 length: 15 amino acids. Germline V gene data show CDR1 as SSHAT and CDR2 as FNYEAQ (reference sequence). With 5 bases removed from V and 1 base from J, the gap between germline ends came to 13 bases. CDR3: CASSPSRGGTDTQYF. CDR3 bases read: TGTGCCAGCAGCCCAAGCAGGGGGGGCACAGATACG. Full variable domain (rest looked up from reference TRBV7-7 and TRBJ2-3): GAGVSQSPRYKVTKRGQDVTLRCDPISSHATLYWYQQALGQGPEFLTYFNYEAQPDKSGLPSDRFSAERPEGSISTLTIQRTEQRDSAMYRCASSPSRGGTDTQYFGPGTRLTVL.

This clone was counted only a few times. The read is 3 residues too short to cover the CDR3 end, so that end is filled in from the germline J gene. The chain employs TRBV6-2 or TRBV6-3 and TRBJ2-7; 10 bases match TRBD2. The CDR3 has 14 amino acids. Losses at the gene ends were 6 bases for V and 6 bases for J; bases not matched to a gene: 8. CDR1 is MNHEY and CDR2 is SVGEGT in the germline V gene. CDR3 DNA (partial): TGTGCCAGCAGCCCCCCTAGCGGGAGTGGCGAG. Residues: CASSPPSGSGE. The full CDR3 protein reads CASSPPSGSGEQYF.

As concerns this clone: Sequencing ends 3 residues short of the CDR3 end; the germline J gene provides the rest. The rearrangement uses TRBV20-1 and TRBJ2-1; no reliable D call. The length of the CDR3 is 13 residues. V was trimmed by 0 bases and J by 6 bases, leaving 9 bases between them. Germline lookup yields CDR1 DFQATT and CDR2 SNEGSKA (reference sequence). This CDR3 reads CSARDSGPNEQFF. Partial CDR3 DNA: TGCAGTGCTAGAGACTCAGGTCCCAATGAG.

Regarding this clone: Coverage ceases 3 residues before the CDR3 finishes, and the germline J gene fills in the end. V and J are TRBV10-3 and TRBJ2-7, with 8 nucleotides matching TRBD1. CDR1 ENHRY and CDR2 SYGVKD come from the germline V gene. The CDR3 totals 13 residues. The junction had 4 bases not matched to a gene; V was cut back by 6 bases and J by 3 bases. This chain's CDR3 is CAIRPGTGYEQYF. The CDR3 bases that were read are TGTGCCATCAGACCCGGGACAGGCTACGAG.

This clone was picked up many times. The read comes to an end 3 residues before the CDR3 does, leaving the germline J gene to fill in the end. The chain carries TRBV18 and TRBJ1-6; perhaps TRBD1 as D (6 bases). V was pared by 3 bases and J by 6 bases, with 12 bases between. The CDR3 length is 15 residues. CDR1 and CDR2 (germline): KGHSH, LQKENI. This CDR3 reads CASSPGTNLNSPLHF. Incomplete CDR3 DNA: TGTGCCAGCTCACCGGGGACAAACCTTAATTCACCC.

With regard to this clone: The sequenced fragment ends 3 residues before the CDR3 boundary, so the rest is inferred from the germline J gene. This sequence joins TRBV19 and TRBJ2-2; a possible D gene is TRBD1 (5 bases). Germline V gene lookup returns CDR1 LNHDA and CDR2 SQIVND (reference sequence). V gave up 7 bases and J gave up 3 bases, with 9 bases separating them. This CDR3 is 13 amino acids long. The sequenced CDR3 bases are TGTGCCAGTACGACAGTGGACACCGGGGAG. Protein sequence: CASTTVDTGE. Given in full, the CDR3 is CASTTVDTGELFF.